This TCR beta chain appears in the sequencing data of a study of identical twins. In TCRdb, the 5' RACE reads were re-called with MiXCR into one record per CDR3 protein. The sample holds roughly 710,000 distinct CDR3 sequences, 5.5% to 6.5% seen once. Germline-derived CDR1 and CDR2 are LGHDT and YNNKEL (reference sequence). V lost 5 bases to trimming and J lost 0 bases, with 11 bases between them. This CDR3 comprises 15 residues. Sequenced sample: naive T cells sorted from blood. This rearrangement joins TRBV3-1 to TRBJ1-3, with D unclear. The sequence derives from a man younger than 35 in good health. CDR3 DNA sequence: TGTGCCAGCAGCGACCGGACGAGCTCTGGAAACACCATATATTTT. It codes for CASSDRTSSGNTIYF. The whole variable domain, remainder taken from reference TRBV3-1 and TRBJ1-3, is DTAVSQTPKYLVTQMGNDKSIKCEQNLGHDTMYWYKQDSKKFLKIMFSYNNKELIINETVPNRFSPKSPDKAHLNLHINSLELGDSAVYFCASSDRTSSGNTIYFGEGSWLTVV.